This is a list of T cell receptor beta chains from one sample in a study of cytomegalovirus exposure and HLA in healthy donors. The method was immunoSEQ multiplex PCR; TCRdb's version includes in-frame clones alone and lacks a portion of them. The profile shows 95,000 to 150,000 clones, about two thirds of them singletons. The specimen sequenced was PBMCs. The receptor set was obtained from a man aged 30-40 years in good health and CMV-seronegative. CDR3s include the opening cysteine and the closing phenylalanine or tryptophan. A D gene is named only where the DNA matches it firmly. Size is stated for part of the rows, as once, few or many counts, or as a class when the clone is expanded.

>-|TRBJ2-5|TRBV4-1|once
TGCGCCAGCAGCCAATCCGGACAGCAGAAAGAGACCCAGTACTTC
CASSQSGQQKETQYF
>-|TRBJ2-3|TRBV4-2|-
TGTGCCAGCAGCCAAGAACTATGGAGCACAGATACGCAGTATTTT
CASSQELWSTDTQYF
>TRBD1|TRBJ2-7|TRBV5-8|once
TGTGCCAGCAGCCCGGGACAGGGGGAGCAGTACTTC
CASSPGQGEQYF
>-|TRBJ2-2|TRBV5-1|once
TGCGCCAGTCACGAGCTAGCAAGACCCACCGGGGAGCTGTTTTTT
CASHELARPTGELFF
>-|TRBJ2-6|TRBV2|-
TGTGCCAGCAGTGAGTCATTCGGAGATTTCTCTCGGGCCAACGTCCTGACTTTC
CASSESFGDFSRANVLTF
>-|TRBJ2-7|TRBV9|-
TGTGCCAGCAGCGCAGGGTTCATGGACGAGCAGTACTTC
CASSAGFMDEQYF
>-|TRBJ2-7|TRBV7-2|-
TGTGCCAGCAGCTTAGTGGTTTTATACGAGCAGTACTTC
CASSLVVLYEQYF
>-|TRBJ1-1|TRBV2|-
TGTGCCAGCAGTGAAGCGCGTAGGGGAGGGTCCACTGAAGCTTTCTTT
CASSEARRGGSTEAFF
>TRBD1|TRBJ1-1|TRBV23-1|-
TGCGCCAGAAGCTCCACCCTAGGACAGGAGAACACTGAAGCTTTCTTT
CARSSTLGQENTEAFF
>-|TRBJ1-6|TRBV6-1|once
TGTGCCAGCACCATGGACTTTTCTGCTATCCACTTT
CASTMDFSAIHF
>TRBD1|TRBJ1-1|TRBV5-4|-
TGTGCCAGCAGCTATCGGACAGGGGGTGACACTGAAGCTTTCTTT
CASSYRTGGDTEAFF
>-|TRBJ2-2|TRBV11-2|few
TGTGCCAGCAGGTCCAGGGACTCCCGAAGGGCGTACACCGGGGAGCTGTTTTTT
CASRSRDSRRAYTGELFF
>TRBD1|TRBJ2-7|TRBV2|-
TGTGCCAGCAGGTCCGGGACAGCCTACGAGCAGTACTTC
CASRSGTAYEQYF
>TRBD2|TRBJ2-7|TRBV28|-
TGTGCCAGCAGTCCTCTAGCGGGGAGCTACGAGCAGTACTTC
CASSPLAGSYEQYF
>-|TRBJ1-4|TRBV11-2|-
TGTGCCAGCAGCTTAGGGACGAGGACTGGAAAACTGTTTTTT
CASSLGTRTGKLFF
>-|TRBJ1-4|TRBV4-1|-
TGCGCCAGCAGCCTAGACAGGAACTATGAAAAACTGTTTTTT
CASSLDRNYEKLFF
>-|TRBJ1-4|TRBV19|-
TGTGCCAGTACCGGACTGGCGAATGAAAAACTGTTTTTT
CASTGLANEKLFF
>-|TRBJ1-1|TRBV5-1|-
TGCGCCAGCCGCCGGGGGGACACTGAAGCTTTCTTT
CASRRGDTEAFF
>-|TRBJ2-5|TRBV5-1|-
TGCGCCAGCAGCCCTGGGGCAGGGATTATAGAGACCCAGTACTTC
CASSPGAGIIETQYF
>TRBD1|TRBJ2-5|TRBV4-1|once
TGCGCCAGCAGCCAAGATTATGGTGAAGGGGGCGAAACCCAGTACTTC
CASSQDYGEGGETQYF
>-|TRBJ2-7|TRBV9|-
TGTGCCAGCATCCCCCCAGGGTGGAGGGGTGTTTACGAGCAGTACTTC
CASIPPGWRGVYEQYF
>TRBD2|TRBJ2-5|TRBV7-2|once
TGTGCCAGCAGCTCTCGACTAGCCTGGGAGACCCAGTACTTC
CASSSRLAWETQYF
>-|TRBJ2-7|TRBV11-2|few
TGTGCCAGCAGCTTAGCCCAGGGTTACTACGAGCAGTACTTC
CASSLAQGYYEQYF
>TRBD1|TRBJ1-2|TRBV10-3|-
TGTGCCAGCAGCCACAGGGGCTATGGCTACACCTTC
CASSHRGYGYTF
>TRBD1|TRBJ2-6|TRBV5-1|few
TGCGCCAGCAGCATGACAGGGACTGGGGCCAACGTCCTGACTTTC
CASSMTGTGANVLTF
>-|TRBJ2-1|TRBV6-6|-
TGTGCCAGCAGTTACTCAGTCGAGGGGGAGTGGGAGTTCTTC
CASSYSVEGEWEFF
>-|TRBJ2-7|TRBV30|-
TGTGCCTGGAGTATGGAGGTCGAGCAGTACTTC
CAWSMEVEQYF
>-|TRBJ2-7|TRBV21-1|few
TGTGCCAGCAGCAAAGTCAGGGGTGAGCAGTACTTC
CASSKVRGEQYF
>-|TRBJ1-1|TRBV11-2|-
TGTGCCAGCAGCTTAGGGGGCCGGGTTAGTGCTTTCTTT
CASSLGGRVSAFF
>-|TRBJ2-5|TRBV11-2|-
TGTGCCAGCAGCCGTCGTACAAAAGAAGTAGAGACCCAGTACTTC
CASSRRTKEVETQYF
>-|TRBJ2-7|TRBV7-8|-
TGTGCCAGCAGCACCCGACAGGACGCCTACGAGCAGTACTTC
CASSTRQDAYEQYF
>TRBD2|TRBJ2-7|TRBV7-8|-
TGTGCCAGCAGCTCCCTGGCAGGGAGGGTGGAGTACTTC
CASSSLAGRVEYF
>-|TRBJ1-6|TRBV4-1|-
TGCGCCAGCAGCCATCGGGGGGATAATTCACCCCTCCACTTT
CASSHRGDNSPLHF
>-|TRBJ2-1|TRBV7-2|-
TGTGCCAGCAGCCCCGGGGTAGCGAATAATGAGCAGTTCTTC
CASSPGVANNEQFF
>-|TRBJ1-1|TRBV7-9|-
TGTTCCAGCAGCGCAGGGAACACTGAAGCTTTCTTT
CSSSAGNTEAFF
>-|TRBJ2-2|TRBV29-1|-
TGCAGCGTTGGCGGGGCGAACACCGGGGAGCTGTTTTTT
CSVGGANTGELFF
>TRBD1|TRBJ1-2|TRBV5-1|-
TGCGCCAGCAGCTTGGGGACAGGTACAAACTATGGCTACACCTTC
CASSLGTGTNYGYTF
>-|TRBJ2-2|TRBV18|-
TGTGCCTGCAGCGGTGTTGGTAACACCGGGGAGCTGTTTTTT
CACSGVGNTGELFF
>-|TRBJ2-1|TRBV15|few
TGTGCCACCAGCAGAGATCCGGGGAGTGAGCAGTTCTTC
CATSRDPGSEQFF
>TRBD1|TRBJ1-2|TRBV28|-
TGTGCCAGCAGTTTCTACGACAGGGAGGGCTACACCTTC
CASSFYDREGYTF
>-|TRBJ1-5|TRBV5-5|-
TGTGCCAGCAGCAATCACAGGGATCAGCCCCAGCATTTT
CASSNHRDQPQHF
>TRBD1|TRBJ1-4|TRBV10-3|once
TGTGCCATCAGGAATGGACAGGGAGATGAAAAACTGTTTTTT
CAIRNGQGDEKLFF
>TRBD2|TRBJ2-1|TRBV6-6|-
TGTGCCAGCAGTTCCCCTAGCGGGGGAGGAAATGAGCAGTTCTTC
CASSSPSGGGNEQFF
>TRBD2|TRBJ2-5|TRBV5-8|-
TGTGCCAGCAGCCCTTCCCAGACTAGCGGGGGCCAAGAGACCCAGTACTTC
CASSPSQTSGGQETQYF
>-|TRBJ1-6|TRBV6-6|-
TGTGCCAGCAGTTGGGGTGGGGGGAATTCACCCCTCCACTTT
CASSWGGGNSPLHF
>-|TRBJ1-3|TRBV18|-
TGTGCCAGCTCACAGCAGGAAACTGGAAACACCATATATTTT
CASSQQETGNTIYF
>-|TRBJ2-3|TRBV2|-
TGTGCCAGCAGTGAACAGGCAGGGTTAACAGATACGCAGTATTTT
CASSEQAGLTDTQYF
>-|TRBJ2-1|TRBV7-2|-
TGTGCCAGCACCTGGGCGCGAAATGAGCAGTTCTTC
CASTWARNEQFF
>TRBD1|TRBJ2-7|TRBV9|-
TGTGCCAGCAGCGCGACAGGGATGGCCTACGAGCAGTACTTC
CASSATGMAYEQYF
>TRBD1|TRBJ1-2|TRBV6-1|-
TGTGCCAGCAGGGTAGGACAGGGGGCAAGCTATGGCTACACCTTC
CASRVGQGASYGYTF
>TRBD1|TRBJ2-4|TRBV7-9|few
TGTGCCAGCAGGCAAGACAGGGGGACGCAGTACTTC
CASRQDRGTQYF
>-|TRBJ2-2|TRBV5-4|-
TGTGCCAGCAAGAGGGAATCGAACACCGGGGAGCTGTTTTTT
CASKRESNTGELFF
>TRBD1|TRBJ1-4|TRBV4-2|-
TGTGCCAGCAGTGAGACAGGGGGCCCTAATGAAAAACTGTTTTTT
CASSETGGPNEKLFF
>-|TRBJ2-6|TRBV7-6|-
TGTGCCAGCAGCAAAGGAGCGGCGAGCTCTGGGGCCAACGTCCTGACTTTC
CASSKGAASSGANVLTF
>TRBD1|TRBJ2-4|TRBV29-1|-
TGCAGCGCGTCTCACAGGGGGAACATTCAGTACTTC
CSASHRGNIQYF
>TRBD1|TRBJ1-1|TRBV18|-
TGTGCCAGCTCCCCCACCCGACAGGGAAACACTGAAGCTTTCTTT
CASSPTRQGNTEAFF
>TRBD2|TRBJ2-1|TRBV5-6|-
TGTGCCAGCAGCTTGGAGTCTAGCGGGGGCCAATACAATGAGCAGTTCTTC
CASSLESSGGQYNEQFF
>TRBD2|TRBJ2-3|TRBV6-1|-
TGTGCCAGCAGTGGACTAGCGGGGGGGCCAGATACGCAGTATTTT
CASSGLAGGPDTQYF
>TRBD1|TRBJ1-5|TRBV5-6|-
TGTGCCAGCAGCTTGGGTGCAGGGGGCGGCAATCAGCCCCAGCATTTT
CASSLGAGGGNQPQHF
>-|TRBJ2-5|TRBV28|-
TGTGCCAGCAGCTTCCGTGACAGGATTCAAGAGACCCAGTACTTC
CASSFRDRIQETQYF